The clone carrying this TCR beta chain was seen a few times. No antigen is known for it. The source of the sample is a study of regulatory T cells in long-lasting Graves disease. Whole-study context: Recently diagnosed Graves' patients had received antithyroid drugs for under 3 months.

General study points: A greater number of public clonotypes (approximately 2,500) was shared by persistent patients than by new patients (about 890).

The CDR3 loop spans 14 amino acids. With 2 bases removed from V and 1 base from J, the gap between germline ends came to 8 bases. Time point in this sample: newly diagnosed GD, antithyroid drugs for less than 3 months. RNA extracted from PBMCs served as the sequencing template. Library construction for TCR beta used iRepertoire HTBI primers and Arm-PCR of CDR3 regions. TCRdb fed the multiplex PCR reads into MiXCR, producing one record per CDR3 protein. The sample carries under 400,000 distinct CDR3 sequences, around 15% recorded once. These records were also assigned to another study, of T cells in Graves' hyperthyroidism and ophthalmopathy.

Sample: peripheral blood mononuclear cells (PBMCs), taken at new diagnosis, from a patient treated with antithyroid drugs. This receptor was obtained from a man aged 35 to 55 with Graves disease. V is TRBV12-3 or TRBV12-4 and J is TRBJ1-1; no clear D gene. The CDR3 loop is CASSLSKQNTEAFF. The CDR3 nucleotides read TGTGCCAGCAGTTTAAGTAAGCAGAACACTGAAGCTTTCTTT.